A selection of T cell receptor beta chains follows, all from one sample in a study of CD8 T cells in Susac syndrome. MiXCR, applied by TCRdb to the immunoSEQ multiplex PCR reads, yields one record per CDR3 protein. The data contain about 430,000 distinct CDR3 sequences, approximately 85% of them singletons. The sample consisted of CD8+ T cells from PBMCs. The origin of the receptors is a human donor with multiple sclerosis. Each CDR3 is given with its conserved first and last residue. A D gene is named only where the DNA matches it firmly. Size is stated for part of the rows, as once, few or many counts, or as a class when the clone is expanded.

V gene: TRBV9; clone size: -; J gene: TRBJ2-1; D gene: TRBD2; CDR3 protein: CASSSSGSLYNEQFF
V gene: TRBV9; clone size: -; J gene: TRBJ1-2; D gene: -; CDR3 protein: CASSAPGFTEGYTF
V gene: TRBV4-1; clone size: -; J gene: TRBJ2-3; D gene: TRBD2; CDR3 protein: CASSQAREGADTQYF
V gene: TRBV11-2; clone size: -; J gene: TRBJ2-1; D gene: TRBD1; CDR3 protein: CASSQWDRRASGSQFF
V gene: TRBV4-1; clone size: -; J gene: TRBJ1-1; D gene: -; CDR3 protein: CASSQPPVGGAGTEAFF
V gene: TRBV19; clone size: once; J gene: TRBJ1-1; D gene: -; CDR3 protein: CASSMPGPEAFF
V gene: TRBV12-3/TRBV12-4; clone size: -; J gene: TRBJ2-1; D gene: TRBD2; CDR3 protein: CASSELAASDKQFF
V gene: TRBV13; clone size: -; J gene: TRBJ1-1; D gene: -; CDR3 protein: CASQAPGNTEAFF
V gene: TRBV29-1; clone size: -; J gene: TRBJ1-1; D gene: -; CDR3 protein: CSVEQNTEAFF
V gene: TRBV9; clone size: -; J gene: TRBJ2-3; D gene: TRBD2; CDR3 protein: CASSLRREGLDTQYF
V gene: TRBV5-4; clone size: -; J gene: TRBJ2-1; D gene: TRBD1; CDR3 protein: CASSSPSTGDNEQFF
V gene: TRBV11-2; clone size: -; J gene: TRBJ2-7; D gene: TRBD2; CDR3 protein: CASSPERGSYEQYF
V gene: TRBV5-4; clone size: once; J gene: TRBJ1-1; D gene: -; CDR3 protein: CASSPWSGAGEAFF
V gene: TRBV29-1; clone size: -; J gene: TRBJ2-1; D gene: -; CDR3 protein: CSVAEAGFDNEQFF
V gene: TRBV5-1; clone size: -; J gene: TRBJ2-2; D gene: TRBD2; CDR3 protein: CASTDGASGTGELFF
V gene: TRBV27; clone size: -; J gene: TRBJ1-2; D gene: -; CDR3 protein: CASSSIGDGSLGGYTF
V gene: TRBV7-6; clone size: -; J gene: TRBJ1-3; D gene: -; CDR3 protein: CASSPQGSGNTIYF
V gene: TRBV6-5; clone size: -; J gene: TRBJ1-2; D gene: -; CDR3 protein: CASSGAGYGYTF
V gene: TRBV12-3/TRBV12-4; clone size: -; J gene: TRBJ2-7; D gene: -; CDR3 protein: CASSLRRNPYEQYF
V gene: TRBV7-9; clone size: -; J gene: TRBJ2-7; D gene: TRBD2; CDR3 protein: CASSSIAGAYEQYF
V gene: TRBV7-9; clone size: -; J gene: TRBJ1-1; D gene: -; CDR3 protein: CASRLGGAEAFF
V gene: TRBV7-2; clone size: -; J gene: TRBJ2-5; D gene: -; CDR3 protein: CASSLFPGPGQETQYF
V gene: TRBV12-3/TRBV12-4; clone size: -; J gene: TRBJ1-2; D gene: TRBD1; CDR3 protein: CASSLSPAGTGTGYGYTF
V gene: TRBV30; clone size: -; J gene: TRBJ2-3; D gene: TRBD2; CDR3 protein: CAWSVPPSGSTDTQYF
V gene: TRBV5-4; clone size: -; J gene: TRBJ1-2; D gene: TRBD1; CDR3 protein: CASSVDRGDDGYTF
V gene: TRBV6-5; clone size: -; J gene: TRBJ2-3; D gene: TRBD2; CDR3 protein: CASSYSAGGTDTQYF
V gene: TRBV6-5; clone size: -; J gene: TRBJ2-1; D gene: TRBD2; CDR3 protein: CATTSGVNNEQFF
V gene: TRBV4-2; clone size: -; J gene: TRBJ1-2; D gene: TRBD1; CDR3 protein: CASSQESTGDLGYGYTF
V gene: TRBV4-1; clone size: -; J gene: TRBJ2-6; D gene: -; CDR3 protein: CASSRLSVSGANVLTF
V gene: TRBV7-9; clone size: -; J gene: TRBJ1-1; D gene: TRBD1; CDR3 protein: CASSPRRDRTMNTEAFF
V gene: TRBV27; clone size: few; J gene: TRBJ2-7; D gene: -; CDR3 protein: CASSLRQSSYEQYF
V gene: TRBV27; clone size: -; J gene: TRBJ2-1; D gene: -; CDR3 protein: CASWSGLYNEQFF
V gene: TRBV7-9; clone size: -; J gene: TRBJ2-7; D gene: -; CDR3 protein: CASSPVDRPYEQYF
V gene: TRBV2; clone size: -; J gene: TRBJ2-2; D gene: TRBD2; CDR3 protein: CASSDGGAGELFF
V gene: TRBV6-1; clone size: -; J gene: TRBJ2-1; D gene: TRBD2; CDR3 protein: CASSEILAGFDEQFF
V gene: TRBV19; clone size: -; J gene: TRBJ2-7; D gene: -; CDR3 protein: CASSTGGGGNYEQYF
V gene: TRBV24-1; clone size: -; J gene: TRBJ2-5; D gene: -; CDR3 protein: CATSDGRGLGETQYF
V gene: TRBV29-1; clone size: -; J gene: TRBJ2-4; D gene: TRBD1; CDR3 protein: CSALQGAADIQYF